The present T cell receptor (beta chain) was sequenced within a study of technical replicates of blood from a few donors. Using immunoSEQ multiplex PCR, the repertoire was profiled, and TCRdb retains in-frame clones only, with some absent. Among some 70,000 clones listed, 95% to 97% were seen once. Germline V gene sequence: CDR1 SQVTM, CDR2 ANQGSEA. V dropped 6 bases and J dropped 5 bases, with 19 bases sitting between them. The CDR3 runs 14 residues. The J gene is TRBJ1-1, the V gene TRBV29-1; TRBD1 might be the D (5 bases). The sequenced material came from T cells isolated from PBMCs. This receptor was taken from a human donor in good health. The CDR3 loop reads CSVLGGVLGTEAFF. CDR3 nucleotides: TGCAGCGTCCTAGGAGGGGTGTTGGGGACTGAAGCTTTCTTT.